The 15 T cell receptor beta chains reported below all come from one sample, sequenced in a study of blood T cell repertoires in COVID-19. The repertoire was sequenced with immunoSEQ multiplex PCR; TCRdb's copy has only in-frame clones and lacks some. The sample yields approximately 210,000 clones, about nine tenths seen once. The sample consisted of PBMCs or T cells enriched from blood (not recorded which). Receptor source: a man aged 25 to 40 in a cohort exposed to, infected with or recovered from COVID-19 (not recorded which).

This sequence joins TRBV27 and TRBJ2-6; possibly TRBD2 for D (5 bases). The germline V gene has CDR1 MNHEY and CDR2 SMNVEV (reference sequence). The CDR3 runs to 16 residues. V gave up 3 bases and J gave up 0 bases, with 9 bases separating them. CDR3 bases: TGTGCCAGCAGTTTCGCGGGTGCCTCTGGGGCCAACGTCCTGACTTTC. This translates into CASSFAGASGANVLTF.

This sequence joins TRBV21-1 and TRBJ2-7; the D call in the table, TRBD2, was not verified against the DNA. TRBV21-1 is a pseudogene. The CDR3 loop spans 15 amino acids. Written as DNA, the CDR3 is TGTGCCAGCAAGATCGGGAGAGACCTAAACTACGAGCAGTACTTC. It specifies CASKIGRDLNYEQYF.

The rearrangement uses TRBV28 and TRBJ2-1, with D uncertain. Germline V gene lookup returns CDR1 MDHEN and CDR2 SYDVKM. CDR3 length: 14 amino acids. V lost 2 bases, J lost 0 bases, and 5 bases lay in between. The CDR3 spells CASSLESSYNEQFF. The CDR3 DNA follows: TGTGCCAGCAGTTTAGAGAGCTCCTACAATGAGCAGTTCTTC.

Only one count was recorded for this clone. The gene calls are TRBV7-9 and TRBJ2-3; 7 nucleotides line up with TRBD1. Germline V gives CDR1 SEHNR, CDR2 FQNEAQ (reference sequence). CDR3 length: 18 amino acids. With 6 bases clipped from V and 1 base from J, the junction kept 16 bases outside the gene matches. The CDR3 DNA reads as TGTGCCAGCAGGACAGGGTGGGGAATATCCGGAGGCACAGATACGCAGTATTTT. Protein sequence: CASRTGWGISGGTDTQYF.

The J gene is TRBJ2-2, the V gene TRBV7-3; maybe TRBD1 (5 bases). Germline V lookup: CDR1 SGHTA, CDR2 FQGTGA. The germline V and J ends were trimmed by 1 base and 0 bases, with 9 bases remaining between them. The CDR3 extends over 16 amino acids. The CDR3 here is CASSLMQGTNTGELFF. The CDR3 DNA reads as TGTGCCAGCAGCTTAATGCAGGGCACGAACACCGGGGAGCTGTTTTTT.

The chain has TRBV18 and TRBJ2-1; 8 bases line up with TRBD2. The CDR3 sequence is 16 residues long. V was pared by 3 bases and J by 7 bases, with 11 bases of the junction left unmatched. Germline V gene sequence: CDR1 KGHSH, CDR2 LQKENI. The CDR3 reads CASSPILAAQKNEQFF. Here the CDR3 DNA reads TGTGCCAGCTCACCGATACTAGCGGCCCAAAAGAATGAGCAGTTCTTC.

CDR3 protein: CASSITSAWTSSYNEQFF. CDR3 sequence (DNA): TGTGCCAGCAGTATAACTAGCGCCTGGACCAGCTCCTACAATGAGCAGTTCTTC. The rearrangement joins TRBV27 to TRBJ2-1, with TRBD2 matching 7 bases. This CDR3 is built from 18 residues. Germline CDR1 reads MNHEY; CDR2 reads SMNVEV (reference sequence). V lost 5 bases, J lost 0 bases, and 13 bases stayed unmatched.

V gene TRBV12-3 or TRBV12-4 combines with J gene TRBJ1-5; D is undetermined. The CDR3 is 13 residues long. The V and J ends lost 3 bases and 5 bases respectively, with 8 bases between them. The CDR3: CASSLMGDQPQHF. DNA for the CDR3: TGTGCCAGCAGTTTGATGGGCGATCAGCCCCAGCATTTT.

CDR3 sequence: CASSPTGPNGYTF. The CDR3 nucleotides read TGTGCCAGCAGTCCGACAGGCCCCAATGGCTACACCTTC. The J gene is TRBJ1-2, the V gene TRBV28; perhaps TRBD1 as D (6 bases). The germline V and J ends were trimmed by 5 bases and 6 bases, with 13 bases remaining between them. Germline V lookup: CDR1 MDHEN, CDR2 SYDVKM. This CDR3 contains 13 residues.

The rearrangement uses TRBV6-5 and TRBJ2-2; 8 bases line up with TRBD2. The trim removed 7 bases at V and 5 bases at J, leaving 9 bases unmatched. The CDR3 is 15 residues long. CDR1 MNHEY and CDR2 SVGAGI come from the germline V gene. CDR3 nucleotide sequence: TGTGCCAGCAACCCGGGACTAGGCGAAACCGGGGAGCTGTTTTTT. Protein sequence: CASNPGLGETGELFF.

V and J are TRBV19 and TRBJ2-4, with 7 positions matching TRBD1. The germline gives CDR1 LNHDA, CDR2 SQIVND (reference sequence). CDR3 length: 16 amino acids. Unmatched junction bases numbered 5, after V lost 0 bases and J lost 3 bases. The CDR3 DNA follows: TGTGCCAGTAGTATAGATCAGGCAGGGGGCAAAAACATTCAGTACTTC. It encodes CASSIDQAGGKNIQYF.

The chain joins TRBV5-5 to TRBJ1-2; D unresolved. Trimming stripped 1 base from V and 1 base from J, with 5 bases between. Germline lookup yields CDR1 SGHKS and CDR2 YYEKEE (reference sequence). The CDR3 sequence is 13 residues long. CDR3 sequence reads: CASSLIINYGYTF. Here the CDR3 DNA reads TGTGCCAGCAGCTTGATCATTAACTATGGCTACACCTTC. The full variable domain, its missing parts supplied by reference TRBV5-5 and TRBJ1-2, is DAGVTQSPTHLIKTRGQQVTLRCSPISGHKSVSWYQQVLGQGPQFIFQYYEKEERGRGNFPDRFSARQFPNYSSELNVNALLLGDSALYLCASSLIINYGYTFGSGTRLTVV.

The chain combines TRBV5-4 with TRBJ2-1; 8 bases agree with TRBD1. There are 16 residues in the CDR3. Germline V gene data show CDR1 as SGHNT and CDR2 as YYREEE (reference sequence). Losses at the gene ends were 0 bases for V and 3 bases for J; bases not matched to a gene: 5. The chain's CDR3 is CASSLEAGGIYNEQFF. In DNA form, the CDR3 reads TGTGCCAGCAGCTTGGAAGCAGGGGGCATCTACAATGAGCAGTTCTTC.

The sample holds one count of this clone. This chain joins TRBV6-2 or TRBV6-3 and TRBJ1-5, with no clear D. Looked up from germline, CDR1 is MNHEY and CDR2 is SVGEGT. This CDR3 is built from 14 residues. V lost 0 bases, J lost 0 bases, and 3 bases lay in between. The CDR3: CASSYSYSNQPQHF. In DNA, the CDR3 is TGTGCCAGCAGTTACTCCTATAGCAATCAGCCCCAGCATTTT.

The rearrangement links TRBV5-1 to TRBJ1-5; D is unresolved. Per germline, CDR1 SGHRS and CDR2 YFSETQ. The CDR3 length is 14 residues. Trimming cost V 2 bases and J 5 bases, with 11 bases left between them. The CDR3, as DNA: TGCGCCAGCAGCTTTGGAGGGCCCGATCAGCCCCAGCATTTT. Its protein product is CASSFGGPDQPQHF.